The 17 T cell receptor beta chains given below trace back to one sample, sequenced in a study of T cells in Graves' hyperthyroidism and ophthalmopathy. RNA transcripts provided the source from which TCR beta CDR3 regions were amplified. Carried out on the TCR CDR3, a first-round RT-PCR used the HTBI primer set. TCRdb fed the multiplex PCR reads into MiXCR, producing one record per CDR3 protein. The sample shows approximately 330,000 distinct CDR3 sequences, 21% of them seen only once. The sample comprised blood. These TCRs come from a woman aged 50 to 60 with Graves' hyperthyroidism.

The chain couples TRBV2 to TRBJ1-2; D is perhaps TRBD1 (6 bases). There are 12 residues in the CDR3. The V and J ends lost 8 bases and 8 bases respectively, with 15 bases between them. The germline CDR1 and CDR2 sequences are SNHLY and FYNNEI. This CDR3 is CASPTQGRGYTF. In nucleotides, the CDR3 is TGTGCCAGCCCCACACAGGGAAGAGGCTACACCTTC.

This clonotype has a count of ten or more. The chain couples TRBV11-2 to TRBJ2-5; the match to TRBD1 covers 10 bases. The V gene end was trimmed by 1 base and the J gene end by 5 bases; junction bases not matched to a gene: 1. CDR1 is SGHAT, CDR2 FQNNGV, per germline. This CDR3 contains 14 residues. This CDR3 reads CASSLGQGAETQYF. CDR3 bases: TGTGCCAGCAGCTTAGGACAGGGGGCCGAGACCCAGTACTTC.

The sample holds many counts of this clonotype. The V call is TRBV27, the J call TRBJ1-2; D remains unclear. V shed 2 bases and J shed 2 bases, with 6 bases lying between them. Germline CDR1 is MNHEY and CDR2 is SMNVEV (reference sequence). The CDR3 totals 13 residues. The CDR3 here is CASSLGLNYGYTF. CDR3 bases: TGTGCCAGCAGTTTAGGGCTAAACTATGGCTACACCTTC.

This clonotype has a count of ten or more. This rearrangement joins TRBV27 to TRBJ2-3; 8 bases align to TRBD1. The CDR3 length is 16 residues. Germline assignment: CDR1 MNHEY and CDR2 SMNVEV (reference sequence). The V and J ends lost 5 bases and 2 bases, in that order; junction bases with no gene match: 9. CDR3 sequence (DNA): TGTGCCAGCAGTCCGACAGGGGCACCCCTCACAGATACGCAGTATTTT. Protein product: CASSPTGAPLTDTQYF.

This clonotype was seen many times. The chain employs TRBV3-1 and TRBJ2-5, with TRBD1 matching over 7 bases. The CDR3 has 15 residues. Germline V gene data show CDR1 as LGHDT and CDR2 as YNNKEL (reference sequence). V trimming: 1 base; J trimming: 2 bases; junction bases outside the gene matches: 4. The CDR3 nucleotides read TGTGCCAGCAGCCAAGTGAGGGGGCCACAAGAGACCCAGTACTTC. Translated: CASSQVRGPQETQYF.

This clonotype was recorded at least ten times. The rearrangement joins TRBV7-9 to TRBJ2-4; 7 bases map to TRBD1. From germline, CDR1 is SEHNR and CDR2 FQNEAQ (reference sequence). The junction had 10 bases not matched to a gene; V was cut back by 5 bases and J by 0 bases. The CDR3 totals 17 residues. The CDR3 region is CASSPQGDGGAKNIQYF. The CDR3, as DNA: TGTGCCAGCAGCCCTCAGGGGGATGGTGGAGCCAAAAACATTCAGTACTTC.

This clonotype was counted at least ten times. The gene calls are TRBV20-1 and TRBJ1-3, with D uncertain. The length of the CDR3 is 12 residues. The V gene's germline CDR1 is DFQATT and CDR2 SNEGSKA (reference sequence). V lost 6 bases and J 4 bases, leaving 10 bases between the germline ends. CDR3 amino acids: CSAQSGGNTIYF. CDR3 bases: TGCAGTGCCCAGTCGGGGGGAAACACCATATATTTT.

The chain couples TRBV30 to TRBJ1-5, with D unclear. The length of the CDR3 is 13 residues. Per the germline V gene, CDR1 is GTSNPN and CDR2 is SVGIG (reference sequence). The V end was cut by 2 bases, the J end by 7 bases, with 12 bases between. CDR3 protein: CAWSPAEAQPQHF. Written as DNA, the CDR3 is TGTGCCTGGAGTCCCGCGGAAGCGCAGCCCCAGCATTTT.

Many counts were recorded for this clonotype. This chain links TRBV2 with TRBJ2-2; TRBD1 aligns across 9 bases. Germline-derived CDR1 and CDR2 are SNHLY and FYNNEI. This CDR3 spans 15 amino acids. V gave up 4 bases and J gave up 4 bases; unmatched junction bases: 4. CDR3 coding DNA: TGTGCCAGCAGTGCCTACAGGGGGCCCACCGGGGAGCTGTTTTTT. Translating it yields CASSAYRGPTGELFF.

Ten or more counts support this clonotype. V is TRBV6-1 and J is TRBJ1-2; D possibly corresponds to TRBD1 (6 bases). V dropped 5 bases and J dropped 8 bases, with 15 bases sitting between them. CDR1 MNHNS and CDR2 SASEGT come from the germline V gene. This CDR3 spans 13 amino acids. CDR3 protein: CASSLGALRGYTF. The CDR3 nucleotides are TGTGCCAGCAGTCTGGGGGCGCTGAGAGGCTACACCTTC.

This clonotype was seen many times. This chain connects TRBV5-1 to TRBJ2-1; D is unclear. This CDR3 has 16 residues. Germline V gene lookup returns CDR1 SGHRS and CDR2 YFSETQ. V lost 6 bases to trimming and J lost 2 bases, with 18 bases between them. The CDR3: CASTPDQVSAYNEQFF. The CDR3 DNA follows: TGCGCCAGCACGCCAGATCAGGTATCCGCCTACAATGAGCAGTTCTTC.

This clonotype was seen a single time. The rearrangement uses TRBV28 and TRBJ2-3, with TRBD2 matching over 10 bases. This CDR3 is built from 16 residues. Germline CDR1 MDHEN, CDR2 SYDVKM. V lost 3 bases, J lost 2 bases, and 5 bases stayed unmatched. The CDR3 is CASSFTSGVPTDTQYF. The CDR3 coding sequence is TGTGCCAGCAGTTTCACTAGCGGGGTACCCACAGATACGCAGTATTTT. The full variable domain, in which reference TRBV28 and TRBJ2-3 provide the parts outside the CDR3, is DVKVTQSSRYLVKRTGEKVFLECVQDMDHENMFWYRQDPGLGLRLIYFSYDVKMKEKGDIPEGYSVSREKKERFSLILESASTNQTSMYLCASSFTSGVPTDTQYFGPGTRLTVL.

This clonotype was recorded at least ten times. This rearrangement joins TRBV9 to TRBJ2-7; possibly TRBD2 for D (6 bases). The CDR3 has 14 residues. Germline lookup yields CDR1 SGDLS and CDR2 YYNGEE. V was clipped by 2 bases and J by 0 bases, with 9 bases between them. The CDR3 loop is CASSVLAFSYEQYF. The CDR3 region has the DNA TGTGCCAGCAGCGTGCTAGCGTTCTCCTACGAGCAGTACTTC.

Concerning this clonotype itself: One end of the junction varies from germline; a read error may be responsible. The CDR3 nucleotides are TGTGCCAGCAGTGAGCTAGCCGAGCGGTTCTTC. Translating it yields CASSELAERFF. The chain has TRBV2 and TRBJ2-7, with a weak D call TRBD2 (5 bases). The germline V gene has CDR1 SNHLY and CDR2 FYNNEI. The CDR3 runs to 11 residues.

This clonotype was observed many times. This sequence joins TRBV5-8 and TRBJ2-1; the match to TRBD1 covers 7 bases. Looked up from germline, CDR1 is SGHTS and CDR2 is YDEGEE. V gave up 5 bases and J gave up 1 base; unmatched junction bases: 6. CDR3 length equals 15 residues. CDR3 sequence (DNA): TGTGCCAGCAGTCAAGGGGGCGGATCCTACAATGAGCAGTTCTTC. Translating it yields CASSQGGGSYNEQFF. The complete variable domain, with remaining parts taken from reference TRBV5-8 and TRBJ2-1, reads EAGVTQSPTHLIKTRGQQATLRCSPISGHTSVYWYQQALGLGLQFLLWYDEGEERNRGNFPPRFSGRQFPNYSSELNVNALELEDSALYLCASSQGGGSYNEQFFGPGTRLTVL.

Of note for this clonotype: This may be a read error, as it is one base from a much larger clone. Given the absence of the conserved phenylalanine or tryptophan at the CDR3 end, a read error is likely. The chain joins TRBV11-2 to TRBJ1-2, with D possibly TRBD1 on 5 matching bases. Trimming left V 5 bases short and J 2 bases short, with 12 bases between. Germline lookup yields CDR1 SGHAT and CDR2 FQNNGV. The CDR3 spans 14 residues. DNA of the CDR3: TGTGCCAGCAGCCCCGGTGGGGGGAACTATGGCTACACCTTA. Residues: CASSPGGGNYGYTL.

This clonotype was detected many times. The J gene is TRBJ1-1, the V gene TRBV29-1; TRBD1 matches at 7 bases. Per germline, CDR1 SQVTM and CDR2 ANQGSEA. Trimming at V came to 6 bases and at J to 1 base, leaving 8 bases not matched to a gene. The CDR3 is 14 amino acids. The CDR3 region is CSVTGSVGNTEAFF. The CDR3 coding sequence is TGCAGCGTGACAGGGTCAGTCGGGAACACTGAAGCTTTCTTT.